Below are 17 T cell receptor beta chains sequenced from a single sample in a study of blood T cell repertoires in COVID-19 (dated by TCRdb to 2018 to 2021). To prepare the library, the immunoSEQ multiplex PCR assay was applied. TCRdb took over this immuneACCESS table, retaining in-frame rearrangements with V and J assigned. Such tables are incomplete; in checked studies, under half of the missing clones stem from an unresolved V gene, and the remainder is unexplained. Present in this sample are around 200,000 clones, approximately 78% of which were seen just once. The top ten clones comprise 8% to 13% of the sample. Source material: peripheral blood. These receptors were taken from an elderly woman with acute or convalescent COVID-19.

The chain is built from TRBV27 and TRBJ1-2, with D possibly matching TRBD1 (6 bases). The V end was cut by 1 base, the J end by 8 bases, with 14 bases between. The germline V gene encodes CDR1 MNHEY and CDR2 SMNVEV (reference sequence). The CDR3 contains 14 residues. CDR3 coding DNA: TGTGCCAGCAGTTTATTGCGGGGGGCGGCGGGCTACACCTTC. This sequence encodes CASSLLRGAAGYTF.

The chain employs TRBV19 and TRBJ2-1, with TRBD1 matching 8 bases. CDR1 is LNHDA, CDR2 SQIVND, per germline (reference sequence). Trimming removed 6 bases from V and 3 bases from J; junction bases left unmatched: 7. The length of the CDR3 is 15 residues. The CDR3 DNA reads as TGTGCCAGTAGCCGACAGGGGTTTATCTACAATGAGCAGTTCTTC. Translation: CASSRQGFIYNEQFF.

This clone was detected only a few times. The V gene is TRBV6-4, the J gene TRBJ2-7; tentatively, D is TRBD1 (6 bases). CDR3 length: 14 amino acids. Between the trimmed V and J ends, which lost 7 bases and 2 bases, there was a span of 15 bases. CDR1 and CDR2 from the germline V gene are MRHNA and SNTAGT. The CDR3 spells CASKRTGQPYEQYF. CDR3 nucleotide sequence: TGTGCCAGCAAAAGAACGGGACAACCCTACGAGCAGTACTTC.

The V gene is TRBV7-2, the J gene TRBJ2-2, with 8 bases matching TRBD2. V was clipped by 4 bases and J by 4 bases; unmatched bases: 5. Looked up from germline, CDR1 is SGHTA and CDR2 is FQGNSA. The CDR3 has 15 residues. CDR3 DNA: TGTGCCAGCAGCTCCGGGGGGGCCCCCACCGGGGAGCTGTTTTTT. Its protein is CASSSGGAPTGELFF.

This sequence joins TRBV4-2 and TRBJ1-5; D perhaps matches TRBD1 (5 bases). In germline, CDR1 is LGHNA, CDR2 YNFKEQ. CDR3 length: 15 residues. The germline V and J ends were trimmed by 3 bases and 5 bases, with 14 bases remaining between them. In DNA, the CDR3 is TGTGCCAGCAGCCATGTAGATGGAGGGGATCAGCCCCAGCATTTT. Translating gives CASSHVDGGDQPQHF.

The chain joins TRBV28 to TRBJ1-4; D remains unclear. This CDR3 spans 16 amino acids. The V gene lost 6 bases and the J gene lost 5 bases, with 19 bases spanning the gap. Germline V CDR1 and CDR2: MDHEN, SYDVKM. CDR3 amino acids: CASSSPGIKANEKLFF. The CDR3, as DNA: TGTGCCAGCAGCTCACCGGGGATAAAGGCGAATGAAAAACTGTTTTTT.

This clone was picked up one time. V and J are TRBV4-1 and TRBJ1-1, with D hard to call. V was trimmed by 1 base and J by 3 bases, leaving 6 bases between them. There are 13 residues in the CDR3. Germline CDR1 reads MGHRA; CDR2 reads YSYEKL. The CDR3 region has the DNA TGCGCCAGCAGCCAAGCCCCTGACACTGAAGCTTTCTTT. It translates to CASSQAPDTEAFF.

The chain links TRBV6-6 to TRBJ2-7; no firm D call. Germline V gene sequence: CDR1 MNHNY, CDR2 SVGAGI (reference sequence). This CDR3 spans 14 amino acids. V dropped 5 bases and J dropped 0 bases, with 11 bases sitting between them. The CDR3 region is CASSLTLSSYEQYF. DNA of the CDR3: TGTGCCAGCAGTCTGACACTCAGCTCCTACGAGCAGTACTTC.

The gene calls are TRBV24-1 and TRBJ2-5; 14 nucleotides align to TRBD2. This CDR3 spans 16 amino acids. Losses at the gene ends were 6 bases for V and 4 bases for J; bases not matched to a gene: 6. Germline-derived CDR1 and CDR2 are KGHDR and SFDVKD. This CDR3 is CATSSVGLAGGETQYF. The CDR3 coding sequence is TGTGCCACCAGTTCCGTAGGACTAGCGGGAGGAGAGACCCAGTACTTC.

The chain is built from TRBV5-1 and TRBJ2-7, with 16 bases lining up with TRBD2. The CDR3 covers 20 residues. J lost 0 bases, V lost 4 bases, and 13 bases had no gene match. Germline CDR1 reads SGHRS; CDR2 reads YFSETQ. CDR3 in DNA: TGCGCCAGCAGCCCTCAACCGGGACTAGCGGGAGGGACGAGCTCCTACGAGCAGTACTTC. Translating gives CASSPQPGLAGGTSSYEQYF.

The V call is TRBV15, the J call TRBJ2-1; a possible D gene is TRBD2 (6 bases). V lost 9 bases and J 5 bases, leaving 20 bases between the germline ends. The CDR3 runs to 15 residues. Germline CDR1 and CDR2: LNHNV and YYDKDF (reference sequence). CDR3 nucleotides: TGTGCCACTAAACTAGCCCTCTTCAATGACAATGAGCAGTTCTTC. This codes for CATKLALFNDNEQFF.

Only a few counts were recorded for this clone. The gene calls are TRBV19 and TRBJ1-2; 7 positions match TRBD1. The CDR3 consists of 14 residues. After removal of 3 bases from V and 8 bases from J, the junction contained 9 bases not matched to a gene. The germline gives CDR1 LNHDA, CDR2 SQIVND (reference sequence). This CDR3 reads CASSIPPQGGGYTF. For the CDR3, the DNA is TGTGCCAGTAGTATCCCACCCCAGGGGGGAGGCTACACCTTC.

The rearrangement joins TRBV19 to TRBJ2-5, with 8 bases aligning to TRBD1. Germline V gene data show CDR1 as LNHDA and CDR2 as SQIVND (reference sequence). The trim removed 6 bases at V and 7 bases at J, leaving 10 bases unmatched. The CDR3 spans 14 residues. CDR3 loop: CASRRETGAGTQYF. The CDR3 bases are TGTGCCAGTAGGAGAGAGACAGGGGCTGGGACCCAGTACTTC. The full variable domain, completed using reference TRBV19 and TRBJ2-5, is DGGITQSPKYLFRKEGQNVTLSCEQNLNHDAMYWYRQDPGQGLRLIYYSQIVNDFQKGDIAEGYSVSREKKESFPLTVTSAQKNPTAFYLCASRRETGAGTQYFGPGTRLLVL.

As regards this clone: Other DNA sequences in this sample translate to the same CDR3. The chain links TRBV5-6 to TRBJ2-5, with 10 bases matching TRBD1. CDR3 length equals 15 residues. After removal of 4 bases from V and 5 bases from J, the junction contained 8 bases not matched to a gene. The germline V gene encodes CDR1 SGHDT and CDR2 YYEEEE. The CDR3 nucleotides read TGTGCCAGCAGCCCTGGACAGGGGGTTGGGGAGACCCAGTACTTC. This gives the protein CASSPGQGVGETQYF.

This chain uses TRBV5-6 with TRBJ1-1, with D uncertain. The V gene's germline CDR1 is SGHDT and CDR2 YYEEEE. Trimming removed 4 bases at V and 0 bases at J, with 4 bases between. There are 12 residues in the CDR3. CDR3 sequence (DNA): TGTGCCAGCAGCATCATGAACACTGAAGCTTTCTTT. Amino acids: CASSIMNTEAFF.

This chain connects TRBV19 to TRBJ2-7; D remains unclear. Trimming pared 5 bases from V and 0 bases from J, leaving 11 bases between. Germline assignment: CDR1 LNHDA and CDR2 SQIVND (reference sequence). This CDR3 spans 14 amino acids. The CDR3: CASSDTVSSYEQYF. The CDR3 DNA sequence: TGTGCCAGTAGTGACACCGTAAGCTCCTACGAGCAGTACTTC. Using reference TRBV19 and TRBJ2-7 for the parts outside the CDR3, the full variable domain is DGGITQSPKYLFRKEGQNVTLSCEQNLNHDAMYWYRQDPGQGLRLIYYSQIVNDFQKGDIAEGYSVSREKKESFPLTVTSAQKNPTAFYLCASSDTVSSYEQYFGPGTRLTVT.

The chain couples TRBV7-9 to TRBJ2-7; 10 bases map to TRBD1. CDR3 length: 14 residues. Germline lookup yields CDR1 SEHNR and CDR2 FQNEAQ (reference sequence). Trimming took 5 bases from V and 5 from J; bases not matched to a gene: 6. Here the CDR3 DNA reads TGTGCCAGCAGCCAGACAGGGGGCGAAAACGAGCAGTACTTC. Translating gives CASSQTGGENEQYF. The full variable domain, in which reference TRBV7-9 and TRBJ2-7 provide the parts outside the CDR3, is DTGVSQNPRHKITKRGQNVTFRCDPISEHNRLYWYRQTLGQGPEFLTYFQNEAQLEKSRLLSDRFSAERPKGSFSTLEIQRTEQGDSAMYLCASSQTGGENEQYFGPGTRLTVT.